This TCR beta chain came from a study of cytomegalovirus exposure and HLA in healthy donors. Findings and caveats of the study: Follow-up analysis later connected one missense variant in DCLRE1C with trimming of TCR beta V- and J-genes. The study listed approximately 160 cytomegalovirus-associated TCR beta chains.

Of note for this clone: Its antigen is currently unknown.

Healthy individuals who donated bone marrow served as the donors. The CDR3 has 14 amino acids. V lost 2 bases and J lost 5; bases outside the gene matches: 5. Germline-derived CDR1 and CDR2 are MNHEY and SVGAGI. PCR employed 60 Vbeta and 13 Jbeta primers. Libraries were prepared by immunoSEQ multiplex PCR; TCRdb keeps only in-frame clonotypes and omits some of them. The data hold around 100,000 clones, with roughly 84% observed a single time. Sequences were obtained from PBMCs. The receptor was derived from a man between 18 and 35 years old in good health and CMV-seronegative. The chain has TRBV6-5 and TRBJ1-1; 7 bases agree with TRBD1. In nucleotides, the CDR3 is TGTGCCAGCAGTTACGACAGGGTTCGGACTGAAGCTTTCTTT. Translation: CASSYDRVRTEAFF.